This T cell receptor beta chain appears in the sequencing data of a study of cytomegalovirus exposure and HLA in healthy donors. Amplification used 60 Vbeta primers and 13 Jbeta primers. The protocol was immunoSEQ multiplex PCR, while the TCRdb copy is restricted to in-frame clones and leaves out a portion. This table holds some 150,000 clones, roughly 70% found once. This clonotype was sampled from a man aged 50 to 59 in good health and CMV-seropositive. Input material: PBMCs.

In DNA form, the CDR3 reads TGCAGTGCTGCAGCGGGGGGGCAGTATTTT. Amino acids: CSAAAGGQYF. V gene TRBV20-1 combines with J gene TRBJ2-3; 9 bases map to TRBD2. CDR3 length equals 10 residues. Germline V gene data show CDR1 as DFQATT and CDR2 as SNEGSKA (reference sequence). The J segment lost 11 bases and the V segment lost 5 bases, leaving 2 bases of the junction unmatched.